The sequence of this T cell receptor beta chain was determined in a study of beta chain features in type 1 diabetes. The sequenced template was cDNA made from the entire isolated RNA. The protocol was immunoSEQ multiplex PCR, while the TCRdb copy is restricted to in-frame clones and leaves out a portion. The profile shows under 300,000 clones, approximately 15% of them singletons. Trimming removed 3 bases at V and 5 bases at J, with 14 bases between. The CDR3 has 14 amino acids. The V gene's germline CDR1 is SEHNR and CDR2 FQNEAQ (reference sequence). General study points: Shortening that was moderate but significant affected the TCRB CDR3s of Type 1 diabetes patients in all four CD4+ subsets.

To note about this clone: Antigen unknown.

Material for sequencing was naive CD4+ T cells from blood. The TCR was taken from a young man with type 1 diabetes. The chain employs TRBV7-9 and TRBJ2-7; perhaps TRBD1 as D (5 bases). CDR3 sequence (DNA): TGTGCCAGCAGCTTGAGTCCAGGGATCAACGAGCAGTACTTC. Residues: CASSLSPGINEQYF.